This T cell receptor beta chain was recorded in a study of T cell changes during pregnancy in multiple sclerosis. The method was immunoSEQ multiplex PCR; TCRdb's version includes in-frame clones alone and lacks a portion of them. Among about 97,000 clones, less than 95% were seen once, and the ten largest hold under 0.85%. CDR3 length equals 16 residues. V was clipped by 4 bases and J by 0 bases, with 16 bases between them. Germline-derived CDR1 and CDR2 are MDHEN and SYDVKM. The TCR was taken from a female donor in good health, enrolled as a control in a pregnancy study. This chain joins TRBV28 and TRBJ2-7; D is possibly TRBD2 (6 bases). The sample here was peripheral blood, taken in the second trimester of pregnancy. This chain's CDR3 is CASSSSGADISYEQYF. CDR3 coding DNA: TGTGCCAGCAGTTCCTCGGGAGCGGATATCTCCTACGAGCAGTACTTC.